This entry lists 18 T cell receptor beta chains sequenced from one sample in a study of patients and donors after allogeneic stem cell transplantation. TCRdb re-analysed the RT-PCR reads in MiXCR, keeping a single row per CDR3 protein. The sample yields about 150,000 distinct CDR3 sequences, about 24% seen once. Sequenced input: blood, either unsorted or a sorted T cell fraction (not recorded which). Receptors were obtained from a human donor who was either an allogeneic HSCT recipient or a stem cell or donor lymphocyte infusion donor (not recorded which). It is not recorded whose cells these are; they may come from a transplant donor.

This chain links TRBV11-2 with TRBJ1-6; D is undetermined. This CDR3 region has 13 residues. Germline V gene data show CDR1 as SGHAT and CDR2 as FQNNGV. The germline V and J ends were trimmed by 1 base and 8 bases, with 6 bases remaining between them. The CDR3 spells CASSLVRDSPLHF. The CDR3 region has the DNA TGTGCCAGCAGCTTAGTGAGGGATTCACCCCTCCACTTT.

A few counts support this clonotype. V is TRBV7-9 and J is TRBJ2-1, with TRBD2 matching over 9 bases. The CDR3 extends over 16 amino acids. Trimming at V came to 5 bases and at J to 4 bases, leaving 9 bases not matched to a gene. The germline V gene encodes CDR1 SEHNR and CDR2 FQNEAQ (reference sequence). CDR3 protein: CASSPLETSGYNEQFF. CDR3 DNA: TGTGCCAGCAGCCCGCTTGAGACTAGCGGATACAATGAGCAGTTCTTC.

The chain couples TRBV2 to TRBJ2-1, with D possibly being TRBD2 (6 bases). CDR3 length equals 11 residues. Germline CDR1 SNHLY, CDR2 FYNNEI. Trimming pared 6 bases from V and 15 bases from J, leaving 15 bases between. CDR3 sequence reads: CASSSSVEGFF. CDR3 nucleotide sequence: TGTGCCAGCAGCTCTAGCGTGGAGGGGTTCTTC. The whole variable domain, filled in from reference TRBV2 and TRBJ2-1, reads EPEVTQTPSHQVTQMGQEVILRCVPISNHLYFYWYRQILGQKVEFLVSFYNNEISEKSEIFDDQFSVERPDGSNFTLKIRSTKLEDSAMYFCASSSSVEGFFGPGTRLTVL.

This clonotype was picked up a small number of times. The rearrangement joins TRBV20-1 to TRBJ1-5; 9 bases line up with TRBD1. Trimming removed 3 bases from V and 1 base from J; junction bases left unmatched: 7. Per the germline V gene, CDR1 is DFQATT and CDR2 is SNEGSKA (reference sequence). The CDR3 totals 16 residues. In DNA, the CDR3 is TGCAGTGCTAGTAATAGGGACAGGGTCAGCAATCAGCCCCAGCATTTT. As protein: CSASNRDRVSNQPQHF.

A note on this clonotype: A read error may be the cause here, since a much bigger clone is one base away. The conserved phenylalanine or tryptophan is not found at the CDR3 terminus, so this likely reflects a read error. DNA for the CDR3: TGTGCCAGCAGACCGGGACGAAGAGACACTGAAGCTTTCCTT. Its translation: CASRPGRRDTEAFL. The chain combines TRBV27 with TRBJ1-1, with D perhaps TRBD1 (5 bases). Trimming shortened V by 6 bases and J by 3 bases, and 14 bases separated the two germline ends. From germline, CDR1 is MNHEY and CDR2 SMNVEV (reference sequence). This CDR3 comprises 14 residues.

The rearrangement uses TRBV20-1 and TRBJ1-5, with 9 bases identical to TRBD1. This CDR3 spans 17 amino acids. Germline CDR1 reads DFQATT; CDR2 reads SNEGSKA (reference sequence). V shed 1 base and J 7 bases; nucleotides not matched to a gene: 14. CDR3 region: CSARVIGQGYIGQPQHF. CDR3 coding DNA: TGCAGTGCTAGAGTGATAGGACAGGGGTATATTGGCCAGCCCCAGCATTTT.

The chain has TRBV6-5 and TRBJ2-7, with 8 bases aligning to TRBD2. V trimming: 5 bases; J trimming: 6 bases; junction bases outside the gene matches: 9. The CDR3 consists of 14 residues. Germline V gene lookup returns CDR1 MNHEY and CDR2 SVGAGI. The CDR3 spells CASSPWTSRSEQYF. The DNA of the CDR3 is TGTGCCAGCAGTCCTTGGACTAGCAGGAGCGAGCAGTACTTC.

This clonotype was seen repeatedly, ten times or more. The chain employs TRBV4-3 and TRBJ1-5, with D perhaps matching TRBD1 (5 bases). Trimming shortened V by 1 base and J by 5 bases, and 9 bases separated the two germline ends. In germline, CDR1 is LGHNA, CDR2 YSLEER. The CDR3 is made up of 14 amino acids. The CDR3 nucleotides read TGCGCCAGCAGCCAAGTTAGGGGCTATCAGCCCCAGCATTTT. The encoded protein is CASSQVRGYQPQHF.

This clonotype was seen just once. The J gene is TRBJ2-1, the V gene TRBV19; TRBD2 is a possible D gene (5 bases). Trimming pared 0 bases from V and 9 bases from J, leaving 9 bases between. The CDR3 is 13 residues long. Germline lookup yields CDR1 LNHDA and CDR2 SQIVND (reference sequence). DNA for the CDR3: TGTGCCAGTAGTATAGATCAGAGGGCTGAGCAGTTCTTC. Translation: CASSIDQRAEQFF.

This chain connects TRBV14 to TRBJ2-1; 12 positions match TRBD2. Germline V lookup: CDR1 SGHDN, CDR2 FVKESK. V was clipped by 6 bases and J by 2 bases; unmatched bases: 2. The CDR3 sequence is 15 residues long. CDR3 sequence: CASSRTSGTYNEQFF. The CDR3 DNA reads as TGTGCCAGCAGTCGGACTAGCGGGACCTACAATGAGCAGTTCTTC.

The table lists this clonotype with a few counts. This chain uses TRBV29-1 with TRBJ2-7; D is unclear. The CDR3 spans 12 residues. Per the germline V gene, CDR1 is SQVTM and CDR2 is ANQGSEA. The V and J ends lost 6 bases and 2 bases respectively, with 11 bases between them. The CDR3 DNA sequence: TGCAGCGTGCTCCTCGACACCTACGAGCAGTACTTC. Encoded protein: CSVLLDTYEQYF.

This clonotype was detected only a few times. The chain is built from TRBV10-3 and TRBJ2-7, with 9 bases that match TRBD1. The CDR3 spans 16 residues. The junction had 20 bases not matched to a gene; V was cut back by 8 bases and J by 9 bases. Germline V lookup: CDR1 ENHRY, CDR2 SYGVKD. The CDR3: CAIAHERDRESVGQYF. The DNA of the CDR3 is TGTGCCATCGCTCATGAGCGGGACAGGGAATCGGTGGGGCAGTACTTC.

This clonotype was found a few times. The genes are TRBV2 and TRBJ1-1, with D possibly TRBD1 on 6 matching bases. This CDR3 has 11 amino acids. V was pared by 7 bases and J by 12 bases, with 15 bases between. Germline loops: CDR1 SNHLY, CDR2 FYNNEI. The CDR3 coding sequence is TGTGCCAGCATGGGGGCTGTCCTGACTTTCTTT. Protein sequence: CASMGAVLTFF. The entire variable domain, with the rest obtained from reference TRBV2 and TRBJ1-1, is as follows: EPEVTQTPSHQVTQMGQEVILRCVPISNHLYFYWYRQILGQKVEFLVSFYNNEISEKSEIFDDQFSVERPDGSNFTLKIRSTKLEDSAMYFCASMGAVLTFFGQGTRLTVV.

The rearrangement joins TRBV6-1 to TRBJ1-2, with 9 nucleotides matching TRBD1. Germline CDR1 reads MNHNS; CDR2 reads SASEGT. The CDR3 length is 14 residues. V shed 7 bases and J 7 bases; nucleotides not matched to a gene: 10. The CDR3 loop is CASNPGQGRGGYTF. CDR3 in DNA: TGTGCCAGCAATCCGGGACAGGGTCGTGGTGGCTACACCTTC.

The V and J genes are TRBV15 and TRBJ2-7, with 8 bases identical to TRBD1. CDR1 is LNHNV, CDR2 YYDKDF, per germline (reference sequence). The V gene end was trimmed by 0 bases and the J gene end by 4 bases; junction bases not matched to a gene: 8. The CDR3 runs to 16 residues. This CDR3 is CATSRDLRGQVYEQYF. The DNA for the CDR3 is TGTGCCACCAGCAGAGATCTCAGGGGGCAAGTTTACGAGCAGTACTTC.

The gene calls are TRBV4-2 and TRBJ2-7; TRBD2 might be the D (6 bases). CDR1 is LGHNA, CDR2 YNFKEQ, per germline. Trimming took off 0 bases at V and 0 bases at J, with 15 bases between the two ends. The CDR3 totals 17 residues. As DNA, the CDR3 is TGTGCCAGCAGCCAAGAGGAAGTAGCGGTTAGCTCCTACGAGCAGTACTTC. Amino acid sequence: CASSQEEVAVSSYEQYF.

This chain connects TRBV2 to TRBJ2-3; 8 bases are a match to TRBD1. The CDR3 spans 14 residues. The trim removed 10 bases at V and 0 bases at J, leaving 6 bases unmatched. In germline, CDR1 is SNHLY, CDR2 FYNNEI. The CDR3 loop reads CANPRDRSTDTQYF. The CDR3 region has the DNA TGTGCCAACCCCCGGGACAGGAGCACAGATACGCAGTATTTT.

This clonotype was counted at least ten times. This rearrangement joins TRBV7-9 to TRBJ1-1, with D unresolved. The CDR3 consists of 14 residues. Germline assignment: CDR1 SEHNR and CDR2 FQNEAQ (reference sequence). V was shortened by 5 bases and J by 1 base, with 11 bases between the two germline ends. The CDR3 nucleotides read TGTGCCAGCAGCAGTAGGGAAGGGAACACTGAAGCTTTCTTT. Translated, it gives CASSSREGNTEAFF.